This entry lists 24 T cell receptor beta chains sequenced from one sample in a study of control samples from healthy donors and cancer patients. This table comes from immunoSEQ multiplex PCR, and its TCRdb copy is limited to in-frame clones, with some not included. Of 2,300 or so clones in the sample, 90% to 97% were seen once. The sequenced sample was PBMCs. The receptors originated from a man between 65 and 85 years old with colorectal cancer.

This clone is large within its sample. The chain joins TRBV5-5 to TRBJ1-1; D is perhaps TRBD1 (5 bases). Germline V gene lookup returns CDR1 SGHKS and CDR2 YYEKEE (reference sequence). V was trimmed by 4 bases and J by 5 bases, leaving 9 bases between them. The CDR3 length is 12 residues. DNA of the CDR3: TGTGCCAGCAGCCGGGGCTCGACTGAAGCTTTCTTT. Its translation is CASSRGSTEAFF. The full variable domain, with the rest looked up from reference TRBV5-5 and TRBJ1-1, is DAGVTQSPTHLIKTRGQQVTLRCSPISGHKSVSWYQQVLGQGPQFIFQYYEKEERGRGNFPDRFSARQFPNYSSELNVNALLLGDSALYLCASSRGSTEAFFGQGTRLTVV.

The CDR3 nucleotides read TGTGCCACCAGTGAGGAGACAGGGGCAGATACGCAGTATTTT. Amino acids: CATSEETGADTQYF. The gene calls are TRBV24-1 and TRBJ2-3; 8 nucleotides align to TRBD1. J lost 4 bases, V lost 4 bases, and 3 bases had no gene match. The CDR3 is 14 residues long. Per the germline V gene, CDR1 is KGHDR and CDR2 is SFDVKD.

The rearrangement links TRBV6-2 or TRBV6-3 to TRBJ1-5; D is undetermined. The CDR3 sequence is 12 residues long. Germline assignment: CDR1 MNHEY and CDR2 SVGEGT. The V end was cut by 5 bases, the J end by 9 bases, with 11 bases between. CDR3 coding DNA: TGTGCCAGCAGTCATACCAGTTCGCCCCAGCATTTT. This gives the protein CASSHTSSPQHF.

This clone was counted once. The chain links TRBV6-5 to TRBJ1-3, with D possibly TRBD1 on 6 matching bases. Per germline, CDR1 MNHEY and CDR2 SVGAGI. CDR3 length equals 14 residues. Trimming removed 8 bases at V and 4 bases at J, with 15 bases between. CDR3 nucleotide sequence: TGTGCCAGCGGATGGAGGGGGTTGGGAAACACCATATATTTT. Protein sequence: CASGWRGLGNTIYF.

In this sample, this clone turned up once. V gene TRBV6-5 combines with J gene TRBJ2-1, with TRBD1 matching over 7 bases. The CDR3 has 14 amino acids. Germline V gene data show CDR1 as MNHEY and CDR2 as SVGAGI. V lost 5 bases, J lost 7 bases, and 8 bases stayed unmatched. In DNA, the CDR3 is TGTGCCAGCAGTATCCGGACAGGTGGGAATGAGCAGTTCTTC. It translates to CASSIRTGGNEQFF.

The chain is built from TRBV9 and TRBJ2-1; a possible D gene is TRBD2 (5 bases). V was shortened by 4 bases and J by 0 bases, with 11 bases between the two germline ends. Germline CDR1 and CDR2: SGDLS and YYNGEE. The CDR3 loop spans 15 amino acids. CDR3 residues: CASSTNAGSYNEQFF. CDR3 in DNA: TGTGCCAGCAGCACAAATGCGGGCTCCTACAATGAGCAGTTCTTC.

The chain is built from TRBV7-9 and TRBJ2-3; D could derive from TRBD1 or TRBD2 (5 bases each). The germline V gene encodes CDR1 SEHNR and CDR2 FQNEAQ (reference sequence). Trimming pared 1 base from V and 4 bases from J, leaving 9 bases between. This CDR3 is built from 14 residues. CDR3 nucleotide sequence: TGTGCCAGCAGCTTAGAGAGGGGACCAGATACGCAGTATTTT. Its translation is CASSLERGPDTQYF.

The V call is TRBV6-2 or TRBV6-3, the J call TRBJ1-2; the D gene is possibly TRBD1 (5 bases). CDR1 and CDR2 from the germline V gene are MNHEY and SVGEGT. Trimming left V 6 bases short and J 7 bases short, with 21 bases between. The CDR3 is 15 amino acids. CDR3 sequence reads: CASSPVEGRTRGYTF. The CDR3 DNA follows: TGTGCCAGCAGCCCCGTGGAGGGACGGACCCGTGGCTACACCTTC.

The chain has TRBV29-1 and TRBJ1-1; TRBD1 might be the D (6 bases). Germline assignment: CDR1 SQVTM and CDR2 ANQGSEA. CDR3 length equals 13 residues. With 6 bases removed from V and 3 bases from J, the gap between germline ends came to 14 bases. CDR3 nucleotides: TGCAGCGTGAAGGGACATCTCGACACTGAAGCTTTCTTT. It is translated as CSVKGHLDTEAFF.

The chain is built from TRBV4-1 and TRBJ1-1, with 8 bases matching TRBD1. Losses at the gene ends were 0 bases for V and 5 bases for J; bases not matched to a gene: 8. CDR3 length: 16 amino acids. Germline-derived CDR1 and CDR2 are MGHRA and YSYEKL. The CDR3 coding sequence is TGCGCCAGCAGCCAAGAAAGAATGAACAGGGGGACTGAAGCTTTCTTT. This sequence encodes CASSQERMNRGTEAFF.

In DNA form, the CDR3 reads TGTGCCAGCAGCCTTGGGACAGGCCCCTACGAGCAGTACTTC. Translating it yields CASSLGTGPYEQYF. The gene calls are TRBV3-1 (or the pseudogene TRBV3-2) and TRBJ2-7; the match to TRBD1 covers 8 bases. The germline CDR1 and CDR2 sequences are LGHDT and YNNKEL (reference sequence). The CDR3 sequence is 14 residues long. J was trimmed by 2 bases and V by 4 bases; bases with no gene match: 4.

The chain combines TRBV12-5 with TRBJ2-3, with D maybe TRBD2 (5 bases). This CDR3 comprises 12 residues. Trimming removed 3 bases at V and 8 bases at J, with 9 bases between. Germline CDR1 LGHNT, CDR2 FRNRAP. CDR3 DNA: TGTGCTAGTGGTTTACCTAGCAGTACGCAGTATTTT. Protein: CASGLPSSTQYF.

CDR3 residues: CASSPGQPGAYEQYF. Here the CDR3 DNA reads TGTGCCAGCAGCCCGGGACAGCCAGGGGCCTACGAGCAGTACTTC. This chain joins TRBV3-1 (or the pseudogene TRBV3-2) and TRBJ2-7, with 7 bases identical to TRBD1. Germline V lookup: CDR1 LGHDT, CDR2 YNNKEL (reference sequence). J gave up 2 bases and V 4 bases, and 8 bases lay outside the gene matches. This CDR3 has 15 amino acids.

This chain links TRBV9 with TRBJ2-7, with 15 bases identical to TRBD2. Germline V gene lookup returns CDR1 SGDLS and CDR2 YYNGEE. The V gene end was trimmed by 4 bases and the J gene end by 3 bases; junction bases not matched to a gene: 11. The CDR3 spans 18 residues. Here the CDR3 reads CASSTGTSGRNSHYEQYF. DNA of the CDR3: TGTGCCAGCAGCACCGGGACTAGCGGGAGGAACTCCCACTACGAGCAGTACTTC.

The CDR3 spells CASSYIGFGNYGYTF. The CDR3 nucleotides read TGTGCCAGCAGTTACATCGGTTTCGGTAACTATGGCTACACCTTC. This sequence joins TRBV6-5 and TRBJ1-2; D not certain. With 2 bases removed from V and 1 base from J, the gap between germline ends came to 11 bases. Germline V lookup: CDR1 MNHEY, CDR2 SVGAGI. The CDR3 is 15 residues long.

V usage is TRBV3-1 (or the pseudogene TRBV3-2) and J usage is TRBJ1-1, with D perhaps matching TRBD1 (5 bases). The CDR3 totals 13 residues. Trimming removed 4 bases from V and 5 bases from J, with 11 bases in between. In germline, CDR1 is LGHDT, CDR2 YNNKEL (reference sequence). In DNA, the CDR3 is TGTGCCAGCAGCCTAGGTCGGGGGACTGAAGCTTTCTTT. It is translated as CASSLGRGTEAFF.

The genes are TRBV6-1 and TRBJ2-5; possibly TRBD1 for D (5 bases). Germline CDR1 reads MNHNS; CDR2 reads SASEGT. The CDR3 length is 15 residues. V was trimmed by 2 bases and J by 4 bases, leaving 14 bases between them. The CDR3 DNA follows: TGTGCCAGCAGTGAAAGTCAGGGTAGGGTAGAGACCCAGTACTTC. It specifies CASSESQGRVETQYF.

The chain joins TRBV3-1 (or the pseudogene TRBV3-2) to TRBJ1-4; D is uncertain. The germline V gene encodes CDR1 LGHDT and CDR2 YNNKEL (reference sequence). The CDR3 runs 14 residues. Deletions cut 2 bases from V and 8 bases from J, with 12 bases between. The CDR3 DNA sequence: TGTGCCAGCAGCCAACAGGCCATAGGGGAAAAACTGTTTTTT. Its protein product is CASSQQAIGEKLFF.

J is TRBJ1-2 and V is TRBV6-5, with TRBD1 matching over 8 bases. Losses at the gene ends were 9 bases for V and 6 bases for J; bases not matched to a gene: 12. Germline V gene data show CDR1 as MNHEY and CDR2 as SVGAGI. This CDR3 has 14 amino acids. CDR3 nucleotides: TGTGCCAGTCTAAGCCGGACAGGGCCAAATGGCTACACCTTC. Residues: CASLSRTGPNGYTF.

This chain connects TRBV28 to TRBJ1-2; D might be TRBD1 (5 bases). Germline V gene sequence: CDR1 MDHEN, CDR2 SYDVKM. The CDR3 extends over 12 amino acids. Trimming took off 5 bases at V and 8 bases at J, with 12 bases between the two ends. CDR3 residues: CASSGPDRGYTF. The CDR3 DNA reads as TGTGCCAGCAGTGGCCCCGACAGAGGCTACACCTTC.

The gene calls are TRBV9 and TRBJ1-3, with D uncertain. Trimming removed 4 bases from V and 0 bases from J, with 11 bases in between. Germline CDR1 and CDR2: SGDLS and YYNGEE. This CDR3 contains 15 residues. CDR3: CASSPRLISGNTIYF. The CDR3 region has the DNA TGTGCCAGCAGCCCCCGACTGATCTCTGGAAACACCATATATTTT.

CDR3 protein: CASSYILGGLYNSPLHF. The CDR3 DNA reads TGTGCCAGCAGTTACATCCTCGGGGGCCTGTATAATTCACCCCTCCACTTT. The rearrangement joins TRBV6-2 or TRBV6-3 to TRBJ1-6, with D maybe TRBD1 (6 bases). V was shortened by 2 bases and J by 4 bases, with 15 bases between the two germline ends. The CDR3 consists of 17 residues. Germline CDR1 and CDR2: MNHEY and SVGEGT.

For the CDR3, the DNA is TGTGCCAGCAGCTCAGGGACTAGCGGGAGTGGCGAGCAGTACTTC. Its translation is CASSSGTSGSGEQYF. The V and J genes are TRBV27 and TRBJ2-7, with 14 bases fitting TRBD2. J lost 6 bases, V lost 6 bases, and 7 bases had no gene match. CDR3 length: 15 residues. Germline CDR1 reads MNHEY; CDR2 reads SMNVEV (reference sequence).

The rearrangement links TRBV7-9 to TRBJ2-7; 8 bases match TRBD1. This CDR3 region has 13 residues. Unmatched junction bases numbered 5, after V lost 5 bases and J lost 5 bases. CDR1 is SEHNR and CDR2 is FQNEAQ in the germline V gene (reference sequence). The CDR3 region has the DNA TGTGCCAGCAGCCCGGGACAGGAGAACGAGCAGTACTTC. This translates into CASSPGQENEQYF.